The present T cell receptor beta chain was sequenced within a study of T cells in Graves' hyperthyroidism and ophthalmopathy. This clonotype was recorded at least ten times. Antigen: not known. Amplified TCR beta CDR3 regions derived from RNA transcripts. The study used the HTBI primer set for a first-round RT-PCR of the TCR CDR3. TCRdb fed the multiplex PCR reads into MiXCR, producing one record per CDR3 protein. The sample lists 500,000 to 650,000 distinct CDR3 sequences, approximately 49% occurring once. Broader study findings: By a 13 V-J model, ophthalmopathy was set apart from stable hyperthyroidism. Blood held most thyroid clonotypes expanded above 0.001 frequency. Model output signaled ophthalmopathy a median approximately 6 months ahead of onset.

This CDR3 has 13 amino acids. Trimming took 6 bases from V and 0 from J, leaving 9 bases between them. Germline CDR1 is DFQATT and CDR2 is SNEGSKA (reference sequence). Each diagnosis drew on symptoms, thyroxine, TRAb, thyroid ultrasound and orbital computed tomography findings. The sequence was collected from an adult woman with Graves' disease, either hyperthyroidism or ophthalmopathy (not recorded which). What was sequenced was peripheral blood or thyroid tissue (not recorded which). The rearrangement uses TRBV20-1 and TRBJ1-5; D not certain. CDR3 coding DNA: TGCAGTGCCCAGAAGGGTAGCAATCAGCCCCAGCATTTT. It is translated as CSAQKGSNQPQHF.